These T cell receptor beta chains were read from a single sample in a study of shared clonotypes between healthy human individuals. The table came from immunoSEQ multiplex PCR; TCRdb's copy has only in-frame clones and leaves some out. The sample carries about 2 million clones, roughly 96% recorded once. The sequenced material came from naive CD4+ T cells sorted from blood. All receptors come from a man aged 18 to 29 in good health. CDR3s include the opening cysteine and the closing phenylalanine or tryptophan. The D gene is left open where the match is weak. The listing skips clone size in some rows; elsewhere it reads once, few, many or a size class.

len: 16
v_gene: TRBV18
d_gene: -
j_gene: TRBJ1-6
abundance: -
CDR3nt: TGTGCCAGCTCACCAGGGACGTTCAGGGTGGGGTCACCCCTCCACTTT
CDR3aa: CASSPGTFRVGSPLHF

len: 14
v_gene: TRBV6-1
d_gene: -
j_gene: TRBJ2-5
abundance: -
CDR3nt: TGTGCCAGCCGTGTTAGGGGTATCGGAGAGACCCAGTACTTC
CDR3aa: CASRVRGIGETQYF

len: 14
v_gene: TRBV7-9
d_gene: TRBD1
j_gene: TRBJ1-1
abundance: -
CDR3nt: TGTGCCAGCAGACCGACAGGGAAGGACACTGAAGCTTTCTTT
CDR3aa: CASRPTGKDTEAFF

len: 14
v_gene: TRBV25-1
d_gene: -
j_gene: TRBJ1-3
abundance: -
CDR3nt: TGTGCCAGCAGTGAATTAGATTCTGGAAACACCATATATTTT
CDR3aa: CASSELDSGNTIYF

len: 13
v_gene: TRBV10-3
d_gene: -
j_gene: TRBJ1-1
abundance: -
CDR3nt: TGTGCCATCGGTCAGGAGCTCAGGAGTGAAGCTTTCTTT
CDR3aa: CAIGQELRSEAFF

len: 18
v_gene: TRBV4-2
d_gene: TRBD2
j_gene: TRBJ2-7
abundance: -
CDR3nt: TGTGCCAGCAGCCACGGCGGACTAGCGGGGGGGAGCTCCTACGAGCAGTACTTC
CDR3aa: CASSHGGLAGGSSYEQYF

len: 18
v_gene: TRBV28
d_gene: -
j_gene: TRBJ2-7
abundance: -
CDR3nt: TGTGCCAGCAGTTTATCCACATCAGGGGTCGGCGTTTCTACGGAGCAGTACTTC
CDR3aa: CASSLSTSGVGVSTEQYF

len: 11
v_gene: TRBV2
d_gene: TRBD1
j_gene: TRBJ1-5
abundance: -
CDR3nt: TGTGCCAGCAGGGAGGGACAGGGGTCGCATTTT
CDR3aa: CASREGQGSHF

len: 16
v_gene: TRBV19
d_gene: TRBD1
j_gene: TRBJ1-5
abundance: -
CDR3nt: TGTGCCAGTAGTCCTCGGACAGGGGCTTACAATCAGCCCCAGCATTTT
CDR3aa: CASSPRTGAYNQPQHF

len: 14
v_gene: TRBV10-3
d_gene: -
j_gene: TRBJ1-1
abundance: -
CDR3nt: TGTGCCATCAGTCAACAGGATAGGGGCACTGAAGCTTTCTTT
CDR3aa: CAISQQDRGTEAFF

len: 13
v_gene: TRBV7-7
d_gene: -
j_gene: TRBJ2-1
abundance: once
CDR3nt: TGTGCTAGCAGCTCGGACTCCTTCGGTGAGCAGTTCTTC
CDR3aa: CASSSDSFGEQFF

len: 15
v_gene: TRBV28
d_gene: -
j_gene: TRBJ1-2
abundance: -
CDR3nt: TGTGCCAGCAGTTTAATTGTAACAGAGGCCCCTGGCTACACCTTC
CDR3aa: CASSLIVTEAPGYTF

len: 14
v_gene: TRBV2
d_gene: TRBD1
j_gene: TRBJ1-5
abundance: -
CDR3nt: TGTGCCAGCGGGCCGGGACAGGGGGCCCAGCCCCAGCATTTT
CDR3aa: CASGPGQGAQPQHF

len: 13
v_gene: TRBV10-3
d_gene: -
j_gene: TRBJ2-7
abundance: -
CDR3nt: TGTGCCATCAGTTGGGACCCCTCCTACGAGCAGTACTTC
CDR3aa: CAISWDPSYEQYF

len: 16
v_gene: TRBV18
d_gene: TRBD1
j_gene: TRBJ2-2
abundance: -
CDR3nt: TGTGCCAGCTCCCTCCAGGGACAGCTGAACACCGGGGAGCTGTTTTTT
CDR3aa: CASSLQGQLNTGELFF

len: 12
v_gene: TRBV6-5
d_gene: -
j_gene: TRBJ1-2
abundance: -
CDR3nt: TGTGCCAGCAGTGGGACCGGGTATGGCTACACCTTC
CDR3aa: CASSGTGYGYTF

len: 13
v_gene: TRBV6-4
d_gene: -
j_gene: TRBJ1-5
abundance: -
CDR3nt: TGTGCCAGCAGTGAACAAGCTGGGCAGCCCCAGCATTTT
CDR3aa: CASSEQAGQPQHF

len: 15
v_gene: TRBV9
d_gene: -
j_gene: TRBJ1-1
abundance: -
CDR3nt: TGTGCCAGCAGCGTAGGAAGGACTGCGAACACTGAAGCTTTCTTT
CDR3aa: CASSVGRTANTEAFF

len: 15
v_gene: TRBV18
d_gene: -
j_gene: TRBJ1-1
abundance: -
CDR3nt: TGTGCCAGCTCACAAACACAGGGCCGGGACACTGAAGCTTTCTTT
CDR3aa: CASSQTQGRDTEAFF

len: 14
v_gene: TRBV7-6
d_gene: -
j_gene: TRBJ1-4
abundance: -
CDR3nt: TGTGCCAGCAGCCCCATCGAGGGGTATGAAAAACTGTTTTTT
CDR3aa: CASSPIEGYEKLFF

len: 15
v_gene: TRBV5-6
d_gene: TRBD2
j_gene: TRBJ2-7
abundance: -
CDR3nt: TGTGCCAGCAGCTCCTGGACTAGCGGGTTCTTTGAGCAGTACTTC
CDR3aa: CASSSWTSGFFEQYF

len: 14
v_gene: TRBV18
d_gene: -
j_gene: TRBJ2-2
abundance: -
CDR3nt: TGTGCCAGCTCCGCAGACAGGAACACCGGGGAGCTGTTTTTT
CDR3aa: CASSADRNTGELFF

len: 14
v_gene: TRBV6-4
d_gene: -
j_gene: TRBJ1-1
abundance: -
CDR3nt: TGTGCCAGCAGTGTCGACCAGGGTGACACTGAAGCTTTCTTT
CDR3aa: CASSVDQGDTEAFF

len: 15
v_gene: TRBV19
d_gene: -
j_gene: TRBJ1-5
abundance: -
CDR3nt: TGTGCCAGTAGTACCGGGAGCAGAAGCAATCAGCCCCAGCATTTT
CDR3aa: CASSTGSRSNQPQHF

len: 15
v_gene: TRBV18
d_gene: TRBD2
j_gene: TRBJ2-1
abundance: -
CDR3nt: TGTGCCAGCTCACCACCCCTAGCGGGACGGGGTGAGCAGTTCTTC
CDR3aa: CASSPPLAGRGEQFF

len: 13
v_gene: TRBV5-1
d_gene: TRBD1
j_gene: TRBJ1-6
abundance: once
CDR3nt: TGCGCCAGCAGCGGGACAGTAAGTTCACCCCTCCACTTT
CDR3aa: CASSGTVSSPLHF

len: 16
v_gene: TRBV4-3
d_gene: TRBD1
j_gene: TRBJ2-6
abundance: -
CDR3nt: TGCGCCAGCAGCCCGGACAGGAGCTCTGGGGCCAACGTCCTGACTTTC
CDR3aa: CASSPDRSSGANVLTF

len: 12
v_gene: TRBV30
d_gene: TRBD1
j_gene: TRBJ1-2
abundance: -
CDR3nt: TGTGCCTGGAGGATGACAGGGGGTGGCTACACCTTC
CDR3aa: CAWRMTGGGYTF

len: 13
v_gene: TRBV5-8
d_gene: -
j_gene: TRBJ1-5
abundance: -
CDR3nt: TGTGCCAGCAGCTTGGCTTTGGATCAGCCCCAGCATTTT
CDR3aa: CASSLALDQPQHF

len: 15
v_gene: TRBV10-2
d_gene: TRBD2
j_gene: TRBJ2-2
abundance: -
CDR3nt: TGCGCCAGCAGTGTTGGCCTAGCGGGAACCGGGGAGCTGTTTTTT
CDR3aa: CASSVGLAGTGELFF

len: 13
v_gene: TRBV11-3
d_gene: -
j_gene: TRBJ2-7
abundance: -
CDR3nt: TGTGCCAGCAGCTTAGCCGCCGCCCGGGAGCAGTACTTC
CDR3aa: CASSLAAAREQYF

len: 12
v_gene: TRBV2
d_gene: -
j_gene: TRBJ1-4
abundance: -
CDR3nt: TGTGCCAGCAGGAGGGGGGGAGACAAACTGTTTTTT
CDR3aa: CASRRGGDKLFF

len: 15
v_gene: TRBV6-5
d_gene: -
j_gene: TRBJ2-2
abundance: -
CDR3nt: TGTGCCAGCAGGCTCTTGAGGATAAACACCGGGGAGCTGTTTTTT
CDR3aa: CASRLLRINTGELFF

len: 13
v_gene: TRBV10-2
d_gene: -
j_gene: TRBJ1-2
abundance: -
CDR3nt: TGCGCCAGCAGTTGGGGAACGGACTATGGCTACACCTTC
CDR3aa: CASSWGTDYGYTF

len: 14
v_gene: TRBV10-3
d_gene: -
j_gene: TRBJ1-3
abundance: -
CDR3nt: TGTGCCACCACAGGGACCCCCTCTGGAAACACCATATATTTT
CDR3aa: CATTGTPSGNTIYF

len: 13
v_gene: TRBV5-1
d_gene: -
j_gene: TRBJ2-5
abundance: -
CDR3nt: TGCGCCAGCAGCTTGGCTGGGCTAGAGACCCAGTACTTC
CDR3aa: CASSLAGLETQYF

len: 16
v_gene: TRBV2
d_gene: TRBD2
j_gene: TRBJ2-2
abundance: -
CDR3nt: TGTGCCAGCAGTGAAGTTAGCGGGACTAACACCGGGGAGCTGTTTTTT
CDR3aa: CASSEVSGTNTGELFF